The entry below gives a single T cell receptor (beta chain) sequence along with its context. Repertoires were generated with immunoSEQ multiplex PCR, while TCRdb's copy carries only in-frame clones and drops some. The sample lists approximately 200,000 clones; 87% were seen once. These data come from a study of blood T cell repertoires in COVID-19. Study background: The origin of the acute and convalescent COVID-19 samples was the United States, Italy and Spain. Sources were T cells, B-cell-depleted T cells, or PBMCs; the material itself was cDNA or gDNA.

Recruits, aged about 18 to 95 years, lived in roughly 22 US areas. Cohort allocation depended upon clinical history that participants reported. Trimming removed 1 base from V and 3 bases from J, with 10 bases in between. Germline values: CDR1 SGHTA, CDR2 FQGNSA. The CDR3 consists of 14 residues. The chain couples TRBV7-2 to TRBJ2-7; D ambiguous. The source is a man in his thirties or forties who had recovered from COVID-19. The specimen was PBMCs or T cells enriched from blood (not recorded which). The CDR3 nucleotides are TGTGCCAGCAGCTTAGTTCGTGCGGACTACGAGCAGTACTTC. It encodes CASSLVRADYEQYF.